These 24 T cell receptor beta chains were all obtained from the same sample, sequenced in a study of shared T cell receptors in the human thymus. Assay used: immunoSEQ multiplex PCR; TCRdb lists only in-frame clones, some missing. The table has 720,000 or so clones, 75% to 90% seen once. The sample was also reused in another study, on human thymus T cells.

Sequencing was performed on thymocytes. These receptors were taken from a girl less than two years old with a congenital heart defect.

This sequence joins TRBV6-5 and TRBJ2-1; D unclear. The germline V gene has CDR1 MNHEY and CDR2 SVGAGI. The germline V and J ends were trimmed by 8 bases and 7 bases, with 15 bases remaining between them. The CDR3 has 13 residues. As DNA, the CDR3 is TGTGCCAGCGCGCCCACGATGAGGAATGAGCAGTTCTTC. Amino acids: CASAPTMRNEQFF.

This chain uses TRBV29-1 with TRBJ2-5; TRBD2 aligns across 7 bases. The CDR3 has 11 residues. From germline, CDR1 is SQVTM and CDR2 ANQGSEA. V trimming: 6 bases; J trimming: 2 bases; junction bases outside the gene matches: 0. As DNA, the CDR3 is TGCAGCGTGCGGGGGCAAGAGACCCAGTACTTC. It is translated as CSVRGQETQYF.

The chain links TRBV6-1 to TRBJ1-1; 8 bases map to TRBD1. CDR3 length: 14 residues. Germline lookup yields CDR1 MNHNS and CDR2 SASEGT. J lost 3 bases, V lost 0 bases, and 0 bases had no gene match. The CDR3 DNA follows: TGTGCCAGCAGTGAAGCGGACAGGGACACTGAAGCTTTCTTT. The encoded protein is CASSEADRDTEAFF.

This clone was detected only once. This chain connects TRBV5-1 to TRBJ1-3, with 7 bases lining up with TRBD1. The ends lost 4 bases at V and 2 bases at J; junction bases unmatched: 9. CDR3 length: 16 amino acids. Germline assignment: CDR1 SGHRS and CDR2 YFSETQ. As DNA, the CDR3 is TGCGCCAGCAGCGGATCGACAGGGCTTACTGGAAACACCATATATTTT. This gives the protein CASSGSTGLTGNTIYF.

The chain couples TRBV5-1 to TRBJ1-1; 10 nucleotides match TRBD1. The CDR3 extends over 15 amino acids. V shed 4 bases, J shed 1 base, and the junction held 4 bases outside the gene matches. CDR1 is SGHRS and CDR2 is YFSETQ in the germline V gene. The CDR3 reads CASSLGQGWNTEAFF. The CDR3, as DNA: TGCGCCAGCAGCCTGGGACAGGGGTGGAACACTGAAGCTTTCTTT.

This clone was observed a single time. V gene TRBV15 combines with J gene TRBJ2-5; TRBD2 matches at 14 bases. Germline V gene lookup returns CDR1 LNHNV and CDR2 YYDKDF (reference sequence). The length of the CDR3 is 18 residues. With 4 bases clipped from V and 2 bases from J, the junction kept 9 bases outside the gene matches. CDR3 residues: CATSKRLAGGRRQETQYF. Written as DNA, the CDR3 is TGTGCCACCAGCAAGAGACTAGCGGGGGGGCGGAGGCAAGAGACCCAGTACTTC.

This rearrangement joins TRBV9 to TRBJ1-1; D unclear. V lost 3 bases to trimming and J lost 0 bases, with 6 bases between them. Germline lookup yields CDR1 SGDLS and CDR2 YYNGEE. This CDR3 has 13 residues. The CDR3 loop reads CASSAVMNTEAFF. The CDR3 DNA is TGTGCCAGCAGCGCGGTAATGAACACTGAAGCTTTCTTT.

The chain links TRBV9 to TRBJ1-1, with D tentatively TRBD1 (6 bases). Germline CDR1 and CDR2: SGDLS and YYNGEE. There are 19 residues in the CDR3. The V end lost 0 bases, the J end lost 0 bases, and 21 bases lay between the germline ends. In DNA form, the CDR3 reads TGTGCCAGCAGCGTAGGTCCAGCAGGGGACCCGGACCTGAACACTGAAGCTTTCTTT. This encodes CASSVGPAGDPDLNTEAFF.

V gene TRBV7-9 combines with J gene TRBJ2-2; 7 bases agree with TRBD1. Germline V gene lookup returns CDR1 SEHNR and CDR2 FQNEAQ (reference sequence). The CDR3 length is 14 residues. Trimming took 3 bases from V and 8 from J; bases not matched to a gene: 6. Here the CDR3 DNA reads TGTGCCAGCAGCTTCGCGACAGGGCCGGGGGAGCTGTTTTTT. As protein: CASSFATGPGELFF.

V is TRBV27 and J is TRBJ2-5, with 8 bases fitting TRBD1. Trimming took 5 bases from V and 6 from J; bases not matched to a gene: 5. Germline assignment: CDR1 MNHEY and CDR2 SMNVEV (reference sequence). This CDR3 has 13 residues. This CDR3 is CASSPGQGKTQYF. For the CDR3, the DNA is TGTGCCAGCAGTCCCGGACAGGGAAAGACCCAGTACTTC.

The chain has TRBV11-2 and TRBJ1-2, with a possible D match to TRBD1 (6 bases). The CDR3 has 15 amino acids. Germline V gene lookup returns CDR1 SGHAT and CDR2 FQNNGV. V lost 1 base to trimming and J lost 6 bases, with 15 bases between them. The CDR3, as DNA: TGTGCCAGCAGCTTAGCAAGGTCAGGGGAGAATGGCTACACCTTC. Protein sequence: CASSLARSGENGYTF.

The chain couples TRBV5-6 to TRBJ2-5; D perhaps matches TRBD1 (5 bases). The DNA matches TRBJ2-7 better at its end, which makes the J call doubtful. The CDR3 is made up of 13 amino acids. Germline V gene sequence: CDR1 SGHDT, CDR2 YYEEEE. CDR3 bases: TGTGCCAGCAGCTTTGGGGCCCCCTACGAGCAGTACTTC. Translation: CASSFGAPYEQYF.

This chain connects TRBV23-1 to TRBJ2-2; D possibly corresponds to TRBD1 (5 bases). TRBV23-1 qualifies as an ORF whose function is uncertain. V lost 6 bases to trimming and J lost 4 bases, with 18 bases between them. The CDR3 is made up of 16 amino acids. CDR3 amino acids: CASSLGPQRGTGELFF. CDR3 sequence (DNA): TGCGCCAGCAGCCTTGGGCCCCAAAGGGGCACCGGGGAGCTGTTTTTT.

The genes are TRBV7-9 and TRBJ1-4; D perhaps matches TRBD1 (6 bases). This CDR3 has 16 residues. V shed 2 bases and J shed 5 bases, with 15 bases lying between them. CDR1 and CDR2 (germline): SEHNR, FQNEAQ (reference sequence). In DNA, the CDR3 is TGTGCCAGCAGCTTATGGGTATGGGGGCAGAATGAAAAACTGTTTTTT. It encodes CASSLWVWGQNEKLFF.

The CDR3 bases are TGTGCCAGCAGCGGCTCCCACACAGGGGACTCTAACTATGGCTACACCTTC. Its protein product is CASSGSHTGDSNYGYTF. The chain recombines TRBV7-8 with TRBJ1-2; 7 nucleotides match TRBD1. Germline lookup yields CDR1 SGHVS and CDR2 FQNEAQ. This CDR3 spans 17 amino acids. Trimming cost V 5 bases and J 0 bases; bases outside gene matches: 12.

This clone was recorded only once. The genes are TRBV5-1 and TRBJ2-1; 9 nucleotides match TRBD1. The V gene end was trimmed by 3 bases and the J gene end by 5 bases; junction bases not matched to a gene: 24. This CDR3 contains 21 residues. From germline, CDR1 is SGHRS and CDR2 YFSETQ. The CDR3 DNA reads as TGCGCCAGCAGCTCTGGAGTTAGGGACAGGGAAATAGAGCCAGGGCACAATGAGCAGTTCTTC. The encoded protein is CASSSGVRDREIEPGHNEQFF.

The chain links TRBV6-1 to TRBJ1-1, with D unresolved. CDR1 and CDR2 (germline): MNHNS, SASEGT. CDR3 length: 14 residues. V was clipped by 2 bases and J by 3 bases, with 10 bases between them. Written as DNA, the CDR3 is TGTGCCAGCAGTGAATACAACCGATACACTGAAGCTTTCTTT. Translating gives CASSEYNRYTEAFF.

Only a few counts were recorded for this clone. The chain has TRBV5-1 and TRBJ2-7, with a weak D call TRBD1 (5 bases). The CDR3 contains 16 residues. V was clipped by 1 base and J by 4 bases, with 18 bases between them. The V gene's germline CDR1 is SGHRS and CDR2 YFSETQ. The CDR3 sequence: CASSLRAGRNLYEQYF. CDR3 in DNA: TGCGCCAGCAGCTTGCGGGCAGGGCGAAATTTATACGAGCAGTACTTC.

The chain couples TRBV5-1 to TRBJ2-7; 7 bases line up with TRBD1. This CDR3 spans 15 amino acids. V was pared by 0 bases and J by 0 bases, with 3 bases of the junction left unmatched. Germline CDR1 and CDR2: SGHRS and YFSETQ. The chain's CDR3 is CASSLADRFSYEQYF. The CDR3 nucleotides read TGCGCCAGCAGCTTGGCGGACAGGTTCTCCTACGAGCAGTACTTC.

The chain has TRBV9 and TRBJ1-1, with TRBD1 matching 11 bases. The germline CDR1 and CDR2 sequences are SGDLS and YYNGEE. With 3 bases clipped from V and 3 bases from J, the junction kept 7 bases outside the gene matches. This CDR3 contains 16 residues. CDR3 sequence reads: CASSGEGDRGDTEAFF. CDR3 coding DNA: TGTGCCAGCAGCGGAGAGGGGGACAGGGGGGACACTGAAGCTTTCTTT.

V is TRBV5-1 and J is TRBJ2-1; a weak D match, TRBD1 (7 bases). This CDR3 region has 16 residues. Germline V gene lookup returns CDR1 SGHRS and CDR2 YFSETQ. Trimming cost V 7 bases and J 5 bases, with 22 bases left between them. The CDR3 spells CASQGQGRGENNEQFF. Here the CDR3 DNA reads TGCGCCAGCCAGGGGCAGGGCAGGGGGGAGAACAATGAGCAGTTCTTC. The whole variable domain, remainder taken from reference TRBV5-1 and TRBJ2-1, is KAGVTQTPRYLIKTRGQQVTLSCSPISGHRSVSWYQQTPGQGLQFLFEYFSETQRNKGNFPGRFSGRQFSNSRSEMNVSTLELGDSALYLCASQGQGRGENNEQFFGPGTRLTVL.

This clone appeared once. The rearrangement joins TRBV28 to TRBJ1-2; TRBD1 agrees at 9 bases. The CDR3 has 18 residues. Per the germline V gene, CDR1 is MDHEN and CDR2 is SYDVKM. V lost 2 bases and J lost 4; bases outside the gene matches: 14. CDR3 DNA sequence: TGTGCCAGCAGTTTAAGGACCCTCCGGGACAGGGCTTTCTATGGCTACACCTTC. Amino acid sequence: CASSLRTLRDRAFYGYTF.

The gene calls are TRBV2 and TRBJ2-5; D gene ambiguous. V dropped 6 bases and J dropped 2 bases, with 13 bases sitting between them. Germline CDR1 and CDR2: SNHLY and FYNNEI. The CDR3 loop spans 14 amino acids. CDR3 protein: CASSDSQTQETQYF. The CDR3 DNA sequence: TGTGCCAGCAGCGACTCCCAGACTCAAGAGACCCAGTACTTC.

The J gene is TRBJ2-5, the V gene TRBV7-6; 8 nucleotides align to TRBD1. The DNA end is a closer match to TRBJ2-7, so the J assignment may be wrong. CDR1 and CDR2 from the germline V gene are SGHVS and FNYEAQ. This CDR3 region has 13 residues. CDR3 in DNA: TGTGCCAGCAGCTACTCCAGGGGGCGCGAGCAGTACTTC. It translates to CASSYSRGREQYF.